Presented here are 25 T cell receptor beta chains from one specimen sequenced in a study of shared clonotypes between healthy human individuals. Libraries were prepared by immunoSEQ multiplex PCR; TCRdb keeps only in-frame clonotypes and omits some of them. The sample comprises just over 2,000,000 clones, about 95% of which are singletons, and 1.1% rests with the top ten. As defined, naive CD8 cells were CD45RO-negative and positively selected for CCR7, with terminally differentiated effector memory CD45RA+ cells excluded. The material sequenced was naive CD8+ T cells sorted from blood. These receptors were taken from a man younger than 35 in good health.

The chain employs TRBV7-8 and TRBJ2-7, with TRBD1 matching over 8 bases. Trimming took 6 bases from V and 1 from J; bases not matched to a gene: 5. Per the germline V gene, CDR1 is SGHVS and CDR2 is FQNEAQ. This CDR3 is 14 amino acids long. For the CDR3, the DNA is TGTGCCAGCAGTCCGTGGACAGGGTCCTACGAGCAGTACTTC. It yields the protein CASSPWTGSYEQYF.

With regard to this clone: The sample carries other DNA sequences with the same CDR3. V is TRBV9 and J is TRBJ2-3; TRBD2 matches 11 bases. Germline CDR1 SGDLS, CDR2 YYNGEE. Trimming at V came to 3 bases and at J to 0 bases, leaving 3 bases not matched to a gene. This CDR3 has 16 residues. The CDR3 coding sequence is TGTGCCAGCAGCGGTAGGACTAGCGGGAGCACAGATACGCAGTATTTT. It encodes CASSGRTSGSTDTQYF.

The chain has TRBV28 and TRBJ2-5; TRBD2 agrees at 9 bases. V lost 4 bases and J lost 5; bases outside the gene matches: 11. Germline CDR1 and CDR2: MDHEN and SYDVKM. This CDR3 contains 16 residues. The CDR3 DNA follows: TGTGCCAGCAGTTCCCTCCTAGCGGGGTTATGGGAGACCCAGTACTTC. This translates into CASSSLLAGLWETQYF.

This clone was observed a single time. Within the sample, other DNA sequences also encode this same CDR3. The CDR3 region has the DNA TGTGCCAGCAGTTACGGGCGGTCCCAAGAGACCCAGTACTTC. The encoded protein is CASSYGRSQETQYF. V is TRBV6-5 and J is TRBJ2-5, with no clear D. Germline CDR1 reads MNHEY; CDR2 reads SVGAGI. The CDR3 runs to 14 residues. The V end lost 2 bases, the J end lost 1 base, and 8 bases lay between the germline ends.

The CDR3 sequence is CASSWTGTEAFF. The CDR3, as DNA: TGCGCCAGCAGCTGGACAGGGACTGAAGCTTTCTTT. The V gene is TRBV5-1, the J gene TRBJ1-1; TRBD1 matches 8 bases. Trimming cost V 3 bases and J 5 bases; bases outside gene matches: 0. Germline values: CDR1 SGHRS, CDR2 YFSETQ. This CDR3 is 12 amino acids long.

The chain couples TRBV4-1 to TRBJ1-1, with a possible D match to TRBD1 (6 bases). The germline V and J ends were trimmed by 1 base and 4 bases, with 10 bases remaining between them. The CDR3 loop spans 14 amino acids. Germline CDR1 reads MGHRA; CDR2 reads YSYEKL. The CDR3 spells CASSQVQGSTEAFF. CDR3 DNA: TGCGCCAGCAGCCAAGTACAGGGTAGCACTGAAGCTTTCTTT.

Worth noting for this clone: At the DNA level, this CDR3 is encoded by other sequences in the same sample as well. The CDR3: CASSLTAFYEQYF. The CDR3 nucleotides are TGTGCCAGCAGTTTAACGGCATTTTACGAGCAGTACTTC. The chain joins TRBV27 to TRBJ2-7, with D unclear. The germline V gene has CDR1 MNHEY and CDR2 SMNVEV (reference sequence). This CDR3 has 13 amino acids. The V end was cut by 2 bases, the J end by 4 bases, with 9 bases between.

Here the CDR3 reads CASSQDGKTGKIDIQYF. The CDR3 region has the DNA TGCGCCAGCAGCCAAGACGGTAAAACGGGGAAGATAGACATTCAGTACTTC. V and J are TRBV4-1 and TRBJ2-4, with D perhaps TRBD2 (5 bases). This CDR3 is built from 17 residues. Trimming removed 0 bases from V and 8 bases from J, with 20 bases in between. CDR1 and CDR2 from the germline V gene are MGHRA and YSYEKL.

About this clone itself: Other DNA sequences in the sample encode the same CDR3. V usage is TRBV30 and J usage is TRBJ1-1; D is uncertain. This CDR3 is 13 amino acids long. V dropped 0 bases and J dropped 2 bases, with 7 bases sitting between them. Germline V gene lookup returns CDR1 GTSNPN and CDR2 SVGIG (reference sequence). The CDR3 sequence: CAWSVLVNTEAFF. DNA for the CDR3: TGTGCCTGGAGTGTTCTGGTCAACACTGAAGCTTTCTTT.

CDR3 loop: CAISEEGAQPQHF. The CDR3 nucleotides read TGTGCCATCAGTGAAGAGGGTGCTCAGCCCCAGCATTTT. The chain links TRBV10-3 to TRBJ1-5; D call uncertain. With 3 bases removed from V and 6 bases from J, the gap between germline ends came to 9 bases. Germline lookup yields CDR1 ENHRY and CDR2 SYGVKD. The CDR3 loop spans 13 amino acids.

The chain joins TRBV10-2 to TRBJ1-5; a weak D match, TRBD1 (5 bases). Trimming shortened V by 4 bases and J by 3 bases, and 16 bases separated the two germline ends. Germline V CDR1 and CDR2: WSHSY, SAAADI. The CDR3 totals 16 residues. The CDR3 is CASSGVEGLSNQPQHF. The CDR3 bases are TGCGCCAGCAGTGGGGTTGAGGGGCTCTCCAATCAGCCCCAGCATTTT.

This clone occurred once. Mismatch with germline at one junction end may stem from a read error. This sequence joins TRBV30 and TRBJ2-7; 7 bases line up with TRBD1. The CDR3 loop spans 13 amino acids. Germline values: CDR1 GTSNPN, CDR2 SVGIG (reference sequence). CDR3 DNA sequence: TGTGTCTGGGATACCGGGACAGCCTACGAGCAGTACTTC. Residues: CVWDTGTAYEQYF.

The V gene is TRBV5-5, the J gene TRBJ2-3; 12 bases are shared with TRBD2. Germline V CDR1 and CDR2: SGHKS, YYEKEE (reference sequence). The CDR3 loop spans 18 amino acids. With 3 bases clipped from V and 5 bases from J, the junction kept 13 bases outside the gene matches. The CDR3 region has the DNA TGTGCCAGCAGCTCGAAGACTAGCGGGAGATTGGGAGGAGATACGCAGTATTTT. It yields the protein CASSSKTSGRLGGDTQYF.

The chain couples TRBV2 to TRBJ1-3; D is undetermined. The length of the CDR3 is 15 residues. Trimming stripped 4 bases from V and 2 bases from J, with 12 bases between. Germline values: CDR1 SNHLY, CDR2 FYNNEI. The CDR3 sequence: CASSASRETGNTIYF. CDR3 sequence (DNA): TGTGCCAGCAGTGCGAGCCGGGAGACTGGAAACACCATATATTTT.

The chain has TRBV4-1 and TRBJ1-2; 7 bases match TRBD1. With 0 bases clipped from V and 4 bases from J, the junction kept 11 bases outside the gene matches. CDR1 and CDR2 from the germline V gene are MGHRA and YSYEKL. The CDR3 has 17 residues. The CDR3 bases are TGCGCCAGCAGCCAAGAACAGCTGACAGGGAAGGTCTATGGCTACACCTTC. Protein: CASSQEQLTGKVYGYTF.

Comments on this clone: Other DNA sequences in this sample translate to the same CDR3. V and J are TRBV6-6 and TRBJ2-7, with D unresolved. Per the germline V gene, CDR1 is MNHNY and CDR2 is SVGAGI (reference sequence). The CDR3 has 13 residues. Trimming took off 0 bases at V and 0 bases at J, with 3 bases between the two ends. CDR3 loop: CASSYSSSYEQYF. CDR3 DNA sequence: TGTGCCAGCAGTTACTCGTCCTCCTACGAGCAGTACTTC.

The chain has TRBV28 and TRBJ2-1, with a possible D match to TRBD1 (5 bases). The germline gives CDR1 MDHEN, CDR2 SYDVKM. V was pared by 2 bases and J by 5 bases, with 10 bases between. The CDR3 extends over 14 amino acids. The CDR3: CASSLQGSDNEQFF. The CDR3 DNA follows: TGTGCCAGCAGTTTACAGGGTTCGGACAATGAGCAGTTCTTC.

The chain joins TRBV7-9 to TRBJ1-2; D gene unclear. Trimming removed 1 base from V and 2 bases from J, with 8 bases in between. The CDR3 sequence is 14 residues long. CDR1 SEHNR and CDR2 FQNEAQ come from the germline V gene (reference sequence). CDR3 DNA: TGTGCCAGCAGCTTAGTGGCGGAAAACTATGGCTACACCTTC. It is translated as CASSLVAENYGYTF.

The CDR3 region is CASSVGDREFGTQYF. CDR3 coding DNA: TGTGCCAGCAGCGTGGGGGACAGGGAATTTGGGACCCAGTACTTC. This rearrangement joins TRBV9 to TRBJ2-5; TRBD1 agrees at 9 bases. Germline V lookup: CDR1 SGDLS, CDR2 YYNGEE. V trimming: 2 bases; J trimming: 7 bases; junction bases outside the gene matches: 9. The CDR3 length is 15 residues.

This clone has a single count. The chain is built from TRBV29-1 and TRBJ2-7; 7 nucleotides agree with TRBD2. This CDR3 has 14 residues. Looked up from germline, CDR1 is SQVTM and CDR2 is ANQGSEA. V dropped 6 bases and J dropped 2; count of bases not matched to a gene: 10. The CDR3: CSVLDTGGTYEQYF. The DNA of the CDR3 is TGCAGCGTCCTGGACACGGGAGGTACCTACGAGCAGTACTTC.

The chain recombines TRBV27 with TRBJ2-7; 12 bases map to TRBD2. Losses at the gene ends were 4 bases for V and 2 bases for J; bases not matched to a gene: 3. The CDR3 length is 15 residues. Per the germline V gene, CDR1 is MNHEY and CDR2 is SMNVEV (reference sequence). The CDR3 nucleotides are TGTGCCAGCAGTTCCCGACTAGCGGGGGCCTACGAGCAGTACTTC. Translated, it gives CASSSRLAGAYEQYF.

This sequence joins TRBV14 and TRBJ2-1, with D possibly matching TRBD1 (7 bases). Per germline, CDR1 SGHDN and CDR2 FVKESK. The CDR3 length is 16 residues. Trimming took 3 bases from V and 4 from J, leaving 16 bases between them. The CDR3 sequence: CASSQGRQGGYNEQFF. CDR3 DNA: TGTGCCAGCAGCCAGGGCAGGCAGGGGGGATACAATGAGCAGTTCTTC.

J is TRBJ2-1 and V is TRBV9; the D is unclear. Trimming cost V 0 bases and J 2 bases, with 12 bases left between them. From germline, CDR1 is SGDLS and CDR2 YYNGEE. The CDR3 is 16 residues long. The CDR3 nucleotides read TGTGCCAGCAGCGTAGGAGGCGGCATAACCTACAATGAGCAGTTCTTC. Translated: CASSVGGGITYNEQFF. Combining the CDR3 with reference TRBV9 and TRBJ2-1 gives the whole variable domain DSGVTQTPKHLITATGQRVTLRCSPRSGDLSVYWYQQSLDQGLQFLIQYYNGEERAKGNILERFSAQQFPDLHSELNLSSLELGDSALYFCASSVGGGITYNEQFFGPGTRLTVL.

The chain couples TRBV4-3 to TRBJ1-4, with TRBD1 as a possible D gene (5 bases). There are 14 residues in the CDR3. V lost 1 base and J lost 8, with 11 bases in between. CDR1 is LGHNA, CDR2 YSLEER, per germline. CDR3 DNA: TGCGCCAGCAGCCAAGGGGTTGGGGGGGAAAAACTGTTTTTT. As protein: CASSQGVGGEKLFF.

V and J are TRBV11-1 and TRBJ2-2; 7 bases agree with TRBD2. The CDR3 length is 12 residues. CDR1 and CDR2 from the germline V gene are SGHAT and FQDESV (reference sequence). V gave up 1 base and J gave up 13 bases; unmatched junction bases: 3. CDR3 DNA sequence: TGTGCCAGCAGCTTAGGGGAGGGTTGGCTGTTTTTT. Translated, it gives CASSLGEGWLFF.